Presented here are 10 T cell receptor beta chains from one specimen sequenced in a study of blood T cell repertoires in COVID-19 (dated by TCRdb to 2019 to 2021). Preparation of the library involved the immunoSEQ multiplex PCR assay. Drawn from immuneACCESS, this table holds only the in-frame rearrangements with V and J called that TCRdb kept. Clones are partly lost; checked studies trace under half to an unresolved V gene and leave the rest unexplained. Recorded for this sample are tens of thousands of clones; about 90% of them occurred a single time. The ten largest account for roughly 5% of the sample. Sequenced material: peripheral blood. The receptors originated from a human donor in a cohort sampled during active COVID-19.

CDR3 DNA: TGTGCCAGCAGCGTAGCCCCCCAGCGGGGGGTTCAAGAGACCCAGTACTTC. It translates to CASSVAPQRGVQETQYF. The gene calls are TRBV9 and TRBJ2-5, with 9 positions matching TRBD2. The CDR3 has 17 amino acids. Looked up from germline, CDR1 is SGDLS and CDR2 is YYNGEE. V was clipped by 0 bases and J by 2 bases; unmatched bases: 8.

The V and J genes are TRBV29-1 and TRBJ2-3; 10 bases are shared with TRBD2. CDR1 and CDR2 (germline): SQVTM, ANQGSEA. V trimming: 7 bases; J trimming: 3 bases; junction bases outside the gene matches: 4. The CDR3 extends over 13 amino acids. The CDR3 here is CSAGGLATDTQYF. The CDR3 DNA follows: TGCAGCGCTGGGGGACTAGCGACAGATACGCAGTATTTT.

This clone has just a few counts. The rearrangement joins TRBV5-1 to TRBJ2-2, with no clear D. The germline V gene encodes CDR1 SGHRS and CDR2 YFSETQ. V was clipped by 6 bases and J by 2 bases, with 5 bases between them. The CDR3 is made up of 12 amino acids. CDR3 sequence (DNA): TGCGCCAGCAAAACAAACACCGGGGAGCTGTTTTTT. Its translation is CASKTNTGELFF.

The chain uses TRBV6-1 and TRBJ2-2, with TRBD2 matching 11 bases. V shed 4 bases, J shed 4 bases, and the junction held 5 bases outside the gene matches. From germline, CDR1 is MNHNS and CDR2 SASEGT. This CDR3 comprises 16 residues. The CDR3 DNA follows: TGTGCCAGCAGTGGGCGACTAGCGGGAACCACCGGGGAGCTGTTTTTT. Amino acids: CASSGRLAGTTGELFF.

This clone was found once. The chain is built from TRBV3-1 (or the pseudogene TRBV3-2) and TRBJ2-1, with 7 bases identical to TRBD2. Germline V gene data show CDR1 as LGHDT and CDR2 as YNNKEL (reference sequence). CDR3 length equals 18 residues. With 0 bases clipped from V and 6 bases from J, the junction kept 14 bases outside the gene matches. The CDR3 region has the DNA TGTGCCAGCAGCCAAGACAACCCGAGACTAGCCCTTCTCAATGAGCAGTTCTTC. It specifies CASSQDNPRLALLNEQFF.

The chain has TRBV25-1 and TRBJ1-6, with 8 nucleotides matching TRBD1. Germline CDR1 reads MGHDK; CDR2 reads SYGVNS. The CDR3 has 14 amino acids. Losses at the gene ends were 6 bases for V and 10 bases for J; bases not matched to a gene: 8. The CDR3 DNA sequence: TGTGCCAGCAGGGCAGGGGGCGAATGGTCACCCCTCCACTTT. Residues: CASRAGGEWSPLHF.

The genes are TRBV6-5 and TRBJ2-5, with no clear D. The length of the CDR3 is 14 residues. Germline values: CDR1 MNHEY, CDR2 SVGAGI. The germline V and J ends were trimmed by 5 bases and 4 bases, with 14 bases remaining between them. The CDR3 DNA reads as TGTGCCAGCAGTCCCGCGCTCGTCGCAGAGACCCAGTACTTC. This sequence encodes CASSPALVAETQYF.

This chain connects TRBV6-1 to TRBJ2-7, with D maybe TRBD2 (7 bases). This CDR3 is 14 amino acids long. CDR1 MNHNS and CDR2 SASEGT come from the germline V gene. Deletions cut 2 bases from V and 5 bases from J, with 13 bases between. CDR3 residues: CASSELPGGHEQYF. The CDR3 DNA is TGTGCCAGCAGTGAACTGCCGGGGGGCCACGAGCAGTACTTC.

This sequence joins TRBV5-1 and TRBJ2-2, with D possibly matching TRBD2 (6 bases). This CDR3 spans 16 amino acids. Between the trimmed V and J ends, which lost 4 bases and 1 base, there was a span of 14 bases. Germline CDR1 SGHRS, CDR2 YFSETQ. CDR3 sequence reads: CASSDDRDLNTGELFF. The CDR3 DNA follows: TGCGCCAGCAGCGACGACCGGGACTTGAACACCGGGGAGCTGTTTTTT.

V gene TRBV21-1 combines with J gene TRBJ2-3; the D call of TRBD2 is as the table states it, not checked on the DNA. TRBV21-1 is a known pseudogene. This CDR3 is built from 16 residues. The CDR3 bases are TGTGCCAGCAGCAAACGGCTAGGCCGGGGCACAGATACGCAGTATTTT. Translation gives CASSKRLGRGTDTQYF.